This T cell receptor beta chain was captured by sequencing in a study of blood T cells in healthy people across ages. The V and J ends lost 2 bases and 6 bases respectively, with 14 bases between them. CDR3 length equals 14 residues. Germline values: CDR1 KGHSH, CDR2 LQKENI. Study conclusions and caveats: Long-lived donors had more naive CD4+ cells and higher diversity than aged donors.

This clonotype has a handful of counts. Antigen: not known. A second about 6 to 12 cycle PCR used barcoded and J-beta primers. TCRdb fed the 5' RACE reads into MiXCR, producing one record per CDR3 protein. The repertoire holds hundreds of thousands of distinct CDR3 sequences, with about half as singletons. Sequenced input: blood. The V gene is TRBV18, the J gene TRBJ2-7; D is undetermined. This receptor was identified in a woman aged 55-69 years in good health. CDR3 bases: TGTGCCAGCTCACCATCGGCGGACCCTACCGAGCAGTACTTC. Amino acids: CASSPSADPTEQYF. The full variable domain, with the rest looked up from reference TRBV18 and TRBJ2-7, is NAGVMQNPRHLVRRRGQEARLRCSPMKGHSHVYWYRQLPEEGLKFMVYLQKENIIDESGMPKERFSAEFPKEGPSILRIQQVVRGDSAAYFCASSPSADPTEQYFGPGTRLTVT.